These 18 T cell receptor beta chains came from one sample sequenced in a study of T cell responses to AZD1222 COVID-19 vaccine. Generated by immunoSEQ multiplex PCR, the TCRdb table keeps only in-frame clones and is missing some. In the table there are about 130,000 clones, over 90% of which are singletons. Sequenced material: peripheral blood, taken on day 0 of AZD1222 vaccination. The receptors stem from an adult in good health.

Here the CDR3 reads CASRIGRSYGYTF. The CDR3 nucleotides are TGTGCCAGCAGGATAGGCAGGAGCTATGGCTACACCTTC. The V call is TRBV3-1 (or the pseudogene TRBV3-2), the J call TRBJ1-2; D remains unclear. The V end was cut by 6 bases, the J end by 4 bases, with 12 bases between. This CDR3 has 13 amino acids. Germline CDR1 and CDR2: LGHDT and YNNKEL (reference sequence).

The chain links TRBV12-3 or TRBV12-4 to TRBJ1-4, with no clear D. V was cut by 3 bases and J by 8 bases, with 10 bases left in between. CDR3 length equals 13 residues. The CDR3 DNA follows: TGTGCCAGCAGTTTCGTCTGGAACGAAAAACTGTTTTTT. Protein: CASSFVWNEKLFF.

The CDR3 DNA reads as TGTGCCAGTACGGGGACTAATTCCTACGAGCAGTACTTC. Its protein is CASTGTNSYEQYF. The chain joins TRBV19 to TRBJ2-7, with 7 bases aligning to TRBD2. With 7 bases clipped from V and 1 base from J, the junction kept 4 bases outside the gene matches. CDR1 LNHDA and CDR2 SQIVND come from the germline V gene (reference sequence). This CDR3 contains 13 residues.

This sequence joins TRBV27 and TRBJ2-5, with a weak D call TRBD1 (5 bases). Germline assignment: CDR1 MNHEY and CDR2 SMNVEV (reference sequence). The CDR3 loop spans 12 amino acids. V was trimmed by 3 bases and J by 4 bases, leaving 6 bases between them. The CDR3 is CASSFRGETQYF. CDR3 DNA: TGTGCCAGCAGTTTTAGGGGAGAGACCCAGTACTTC.

A single count supports this clone. The chain combines TRBV19 with TRBJ1-6; D uncertain. V was clipped by 6 bases and J by 10 bases, with 13 bases between them. Per the germline V gene, CDR1 is LNHDA and CDR2 is SQIVND (reference sequence). CDR3 size: 13 residues. CDR3 sequence (DNA): TGTGCCAGTAGCGCAAGGAGGGAGTCACCCCTCCACTTT. This encodes CASSARRESPLHF. Variable domain in full (rest from reference TRBV19 and TRBJ1-6): DGGITQSPKYLFRKEGQNVTLSCEQNLNHDAMYWYRQDPGQGLRLIYYSQIVNDFQKGDIAEGYSVSREKKESFPLTVTSAQKNPTAFYLCASSARRESPLHFGNGTRLTVT.

This chain uses TRBV5-1 with TRBJ2-1; 8 positions agree with TRBD2. The germline V gene has CDR1 SGHRS and CDR2 YFSETQ. Trimming took 4 bases from V and 7 from J; bases not matched to a gene: 16. The CDR3 is 17 amino acids. This CDR3 is CASSPRGAGVSWNEQFF. CDR3 DNA: TGCGCCAGCAGCCCCAGGGGAGCGGGGGTAAGTTGGAATGAGCAGTTCTTC.

The chain recombines TRBV6-6 with TRBJ1-5; possibly TRBD1 for D (6 bases). Germline values: CDR1 MNHNY, CDR2 SVGAGI (reference sequence). The CDR3 has 17 residues. Trimming cost V 5 bases and J 0 bases, with 17 bases left between them. In DNA form, the CDR3 reads TGTGCCAGCAGTCGCTCGGGCAGGGGCCATAGCAATCAGCCCCAGCATTTT. Translation: CASSRSGRGHSNQPQHF.

V gene TRBV9 combines with J gene TRBJ1-6; 7 positions match TRBD1. The CDR3 contains 14 residues. Germline values: CDR1 SGDLS, CDR2 YYNGEE. V lost 4 bases and J lost 10; bases outside the gene matches: 8. The CDR3 DNA reads TGTGCCAGCAGCCCTCGGACAGGAGGGTCACCCCTCCACTTT. Its translation: CASSPRTGGSPLHF.

The rearrangement links TRBV10-3 to TRBJ2-1; D is uncertain. Trimming took off 5 bases at V and 5 bases at J, with 7 bases between the two ends. Per the germline V gene, CDR1 is ENHRY and CDR2 is SYGVKD. The length of the CDR3 is 12 residues. The CDR3: CAISPLHNEQFF. DNA for the CDR3: TGTGCCATCAGTCCCCTCCACAATGAGCAGTTCTTC.

This chain uses TRBV11-2 with TRBJ1-4, with a tentative D call TRBD1 (5 bases). Germline V CDR1 and CDR2: SGHAT, FQNNGV. The CDR3 has 13 amino acids. V was pared by 5 bases and J by 8 bases, with 12 bases between. The CDR3 loop is CASSPWAGEKLFF. In DNA form, the CDR3 reads TGTGCCAGCAGCCCATGGGCAGGGGAAAAACTGTTTTTT.

The V call is TRBV27, the J call TRBJ1-1; 8 nucleotides align to TRBD1. In germline, CDR1 is MNHEY, CDR2 SMNVEV (reference sequence). V shed 4 bases and J 1 base; nucleotides not matched to a gene: 5. The CDR3 runs to 15 residues. CDR3 in amino acids: CASSSGGVSNTEAFF. The DNA for the CDR3 is TGTGCCAGCAGTTCAGGGGGCGTATCGAACACTGAAGCTTTCTTT.

This CDR3 is CATSSLPGNEQFF. CDR3 bases: TGTGCCACCAGCAGTCTACCTGGAAATGAGCAGTTCTTC. This sequence joins TRBV15 and TRBJ2-1; no definite D call. V was cut by 3 bases and J by 7 bases, with 10 bases left in between. CDR3 length: 13 residues. The germline V gene encodes CDR1 LNHNV and CDR2 YYDKDF (reference sequence).

The gene calls are TRBV7-2 and TRBJ2-1; no definite D call. The germline V gene has CDR1 SGHTA and CDR2 FQGNSA. The V end lost 1 base, the J end lost 5 bases, and 18 bases lay between the germline ends. The CDR3 runs 17 residues. This CDR3 is CASSLVLITRGDNEQFF. The CDR3 coding sequence is TGTGCCAGCAGCTTAGTATTGATCACCAGAGGAGACAATGAGCAGTTCTTC.

The V gene is TRBV6-6, the J gene TRBJ2-6; unclear D gene. This CDR3 has 15 residues. The ends were cut back, 0 bases at V and 0 bases at J, with 3 bases in the middle. Germline V CDR1 and CDR2: MNHNY, SVGAGI (reference sequence). CDR3 nucleotide sequence: TGTGCCAGCAGTTACTCGATCTCTGGGGCCAACGTCCTGACTTTC. Translation: CASSYSISGANVLTF.

This chain connects TRBV5-1 to TRBJ1-2, with D unclear. The CDR3 is made up of 14 amino acids. The V gene's germline CDR1 is SGHRS and CDR2 YFSETQ. Trimming removed 5 bases at V and 3 bases at J, with 14 bases between. As DNA, the CDR3 is TGCGCCAGCAGTGTAGCAGGCGTTTACTATGGCTACACCTTC. This translates into CASSVAGVYYGYTF.

This clone was seen a handful of times. This chain uses TRBV19 with TRBJ1-5; D is perhaps TRBD1 (6 bases). V was trimmed by 10 bases and J by 0 bases, leaving 16 bases between them. This CDR3 has 15 residues. Germline V gives CDR1 LNHDA, CDR2 SQIVND (reference sequence). Here the CDR3 reads CANTDRPYSNQPQHF. CDR3 nucleotide sequence: TGTGCCAATACGGACAGACCTTATAGCAATCAGCCCCAGCATTTT.

This clone was found once. V gene TRBV5-5 combines with J gene TRBJ1-2; D uncertain. The CDR3 contains 15 residues. Germline CDR1 and CDR2: SGHKS and YYEKEE (reference sequence). Trimming took 0 bases from V and 2 from J, leaving 11 bases between them. CDR3 region: CASSLVVTLNYGYTF. As DNA, the CDR3 is TGTGCCAGCAGCTTGGTTGTCACCCTCAACTATGGCTACACCTTC.

The chain links TRBV5-1 to TRBJ2-1; 7 nucleotides line up with TRBD1. CDR3 length: 15 residues. The V and J ends lost 5 bases and 6 bases, in that order; junction bases with no gene match: 11. Looked up from germline, CDR1 is SGHRS and CDR2 is YFSETQ. The CDR3 loop reads CASSLTGSPGNEQFF. CDR3 sequence (DNA): TGCGCCAGCAGTCTGACAGGGTCTCCGGGCAATGAGCAGTTCTTC.